Listed below are T cell receptor beta chains from one sample, sequenced in a study of shared clonotypes between healthy human individuals. The protocol was immunoSEQ multiplex PCR, while the TCRdb copy is restricted to in-frame clones and leaves out a portion. The sample contains approximately 340,000 clones, around two thirds of which appear only once. Specimen: memory CD4+ T cells sorted from blood. The receptors shown here come from a man aged 30 to 39 in good health. CDR3s leave out the opening cysteine and the closing phenylalanine or tryptophan.

v_call cdr3_aa
TRBV27 ASSWQGGYGYT
TRBV2 ASGGRTISGNTIY
TRBV27 ASGRSGTDYYQETQY
TRBV5-1 ASSRPGTGVFDTQY
TRBV7-2 ASSSPEMASGRPYNEQF
TRBV5-1 ASSLEPDRAGEQY
TRBV2 ASSEQVRTEAF
TRBV5-3 ARSLGSSGHNEQF
TRBV7-2 ASSFARDSREQY
TRBV28 ASITLDTRYGYT
TRBV6-5 ASSYSRETGELF
TRBV11-2 ASSLDSGTGVGYT
TRBV2 ASSGTSSNQPQH
TRBV5-4 ASSLDPNYGYT
TRBV28 ASTSGQFYEQY
TRBV4-1 ASSQAMDRLNTEAF
TRBV15 ATSEGLAGSTYEQY
TRBV6-1 ASSPFYEQY
TRBV21-1 ARGQEGYEQY
TRBV7-2 ASSPAGTGPSEQY
TRBV29-1 SVGQPGLGPNEQF
TRBV10-3 AISQTGGDYGYT
TRBV28 ATSFPGQGSDEQY
TRBV29-1 SVGGTGNNPDTQY
TRBV5-1 ASSPGLANTRSTDTQY
TRBV2 ASRDGTGNEKLF
TRBV27 ASSRRDSGNEQF
TRBV7-3 ASSLAGAETQY
TRBV2 ASRLPLAGVGTDTQY
TRBV6-5 ASSYSENTEAF
TRBV9 ASSVGNRGDNEQF
TRBV19 ASSIPYSGTRSVAKNIQY
TRBV7-6 ASSTFSARTNTQY
TRBV5-4 ASSLDRTDEKLF
TRBV19 ASSIVAGEAF
TRBV9 ASSAGTSYNEQF
TRBV19 ASSQGFTDTQY
TRBV7-9 ASSFLRLGHEQY
TRBV6-1 ASRAGAGELF
TRBV30 AWAMGFSGSYNEQF
TRBV18 ASSPPNTDTQY
TRBV4-3 ASSQKPGTGDGYT
TRBV7-7 ASSSGWTINTGELF
TRBV7-7 ASSPQGVEAGELF
TRBV6-1 ASRLAGVGEQY
TRBV6-1 ASSEEYPGGSYEQY